The rows below give T cell receptor beta chains drawn from one sample of a study of T cell changes during pregnancy in multiple sclerosis. Measured with immunoSEQ multiplex PCR; TCRdb has only the in-frame clones, and not every one. The table records just under 45,000 clones, about 96% of them present only once. The sequencing here drew on peripheral blood, taken in the second trimester of pregnancy. These receptors originate from a female donor with multiple sclerosis, enrolled in a pregnancy study. Both conserved end residues are part of each CDR3. D genes are given only for firm matches. A row's size may be missing; if present it is once, few, many or a size class.

clone_size d_call j_call v_call cdr3_nt cdr3_aa
once TRBD2 TRBJ2-7 TRBV7-8 TGTGCCAGCAGCCTGTGGACTAGCGGGACGTCCTACGAGCAGTACTTC CASSLWTSGTSYEQYF
. . TRBJ2-1 TRBV5-1 TGCGCCAGCAGCTTGGAGACTATCCGATACAATGAGCAGTTCTTC CASSLETIRYNEQFF
. TRBD2 TRBJ2-1 TRBV7-2 TGTGCCAGCAGCTCAAGCGGGGGATATTACAATGAGCAGTTCTTC CASSSSGGYYNEQFF
once TRBD2 TRBJ2-3 TRBV6-1 TGTGCCAGCAGTGAAGGGGGAGGGAGAGTAGATACGCAGTATTTT CASSEGGGRVDTQYF
. TRBD2 TRBJ2-1 TRBV4-1 TGCGCCAGCAGCCAAGCAGGTCGCACTAGCGGGAGACTTAATGAGCAGTTCTTC CASSQAGRTSGRLNEQFF
. TRBD1 TRBJ1-6 TRBV19 TGTGCCAGTAGAACGACAGGGGGCAATTCACCCCTCCACTTT CASRTTGGNSPLHF
. TRBD2 TRBJ2-3 TRBV18 TGTGCCAGCTCACGGGAGGGGCAGGATACGCAGTATTTT CASSREGQDTQYF
. . TRBJ1-4 TRBV12-2 TGTGCAAGTCGCTTAGTGGCTGAAAAACTGTTTTTT CASRLVAEKLFF
. TRBD1 TRBJ2-2 TRBV4-1 TGCGCCAGCACCCACCCCGGGACAGGGCACACCGGGGAGCTGTTTTTT CASTHPGTGHTGELFF
. TRBD2 TRBJ2-3 TRBV9 TGTGCCAGCAGCGTAGCCGGACTAGGAGCGGATACGCAGTATTTT CASSVAGLGADTQYF
. . TRBJ1-1 TRBV27 TGTGCCAGCAGTTTATCCACAGGGAACACTGAAGCTTTCTTT CASSLSTGNTEAFF
. . TRBJ1-1 TRBV19 TGTGCCAGTAGTCTACAGGGTTCAAGAGCTGAAGCTTTCTTT CASSLQGSRAEAFF
. TRBD1 TRBJ1-4 TRBV6-1 TGTGCCAGCAGTGATTTGGGACAGGGGATGGAAAAACTGTTTTTT CASSDLGQGMEKLFF
. TRBD1 TRBJ1-2 TRBV7-2 TGTGCCAGCAGCTCCCGGACAGGCAACTATGGCTCGACCTTC CASSSRTGNYGSTF
. . TRBJ1-2 TRBV9 TGTGCCAGCAGCGTAGAACCCGAGGCGCTCGACTATGGCTACACCTTC CASSVEPEALDYGYTF
. . TRBJ2-2 TRBV6-4 TGTGCCAGCAGTGATGGCCATGCGAACACCGGGGAGCTGTTTTTT CASSDGHANTGELFF
. . TRBJ1-1 TRBV6-5 TGTGCCAGCAGCCACACAACAGGGAGCACTGAAGCTTTCTTT CASSHTTGSTEAFF
once . TRBJ2-3 TRBV7-9 TGTGCCAGCAGCTCCATAAGGGGGGATACGCAGTATTTT CASSSIRGDTQYF
. TRBD1 TRBJ1-2 TRBV7-9 TGTGCCAGCAGCTTGGGACCTGGGGCAGGGGGCGGCTACACCTTC CASSLGPGAGGGYTF
. . TRBJ1-5 TRBV7-9 TGTGCCAGCAGCGACTTCAGGGGAGTGGGCAATCAGCCCCAGCATTTT CASSDFRGVGNQPQHF
. TRBD2 TRBJ2-2 TRBV10-3 TGTGCCATCAGTGAGTCGCCTAGCGGGAGCGGCCGGGACGGGGAGCTGTTTTTT CAISESPSGSGRDGELFF
once TRBD1 TRBJ1-2 TRBV28 TGTGCCAGCAGTTTGACAGGGGGCCGTAACTATGGCTACACCTTC CASSLTGGRNYGYTF
. TRBD2 TRBJ2-7 TRBV2 TGTGCCAGCAGTGGACTAGCTGCGGGATACGAGCAGTACTTC CASSGLAAGYEQYF
. . TRBJ2-5 TRBV6-6 TGTGCCAGCAGACGCCCGGGACTCGCTTCTCGGGAGACCCAGTACTTC CASRRPGLASRETQYF
. TRBD2 TRBJ2-1 TRBV18 TGTGCCAGCTCACCACCGGGGGGGTTCTCTACAAGGAATGAGCAGTTCTTC CASSPPGGFSTRNEQFF
. TRBD1 TRBJ1-1 TRBV4-2 TGTGCCAGCAGCATCGGACAGGGCACTGAAGCTTTCTTT CASSIGQGTEAFF
. TRBD2 TRBJ2-7 TRBV19 TGTGCCAGTAGCCGCGGACTAGCGGGGGCCTACGAGCAGTACTTC CASSRGLAGAYEQYF
. . TRBJ2-1 TRBV6-4 TGTGCCAGCAGTGAGACCTTAGGGCGGGGGCGTGAGCAGTTCTTC CASSETLGRGREQFF
. . TRBJ2-2 TRBV12-5 TGTGCTAGTGGTTCTTGGGACATCACCGGGGAGCTGTTTTTT CASGSWDITGELFF
. . TRBJ1-5 TRBV7-9 TGTGCCAGCAACTCCATCCCCGATCAGCCCCAGCATTTT CASNSIPDQPQHF
. . TRBJ2-5 TRBV10-3 TGTGCCATCAGTGAGAGTCAGGGTGCGGAGACCCAGTACTTC CAISESQGAETQYF
once . TRBJ1-2 TRBV30 TGTGCCTGGAGACCCAGGGAAGGTGGCTACACCTTC CAWRPREGGYTF
. TRBD1 TRBJ2-7 TRBV5-1 TGCGCCAGCAGCGGGGAGACAGGGGACGAGCAGTACTTC CASSGETGDEQYF
once . TRBJ1-1 TRBV7-3 TGTGCCAGCAGCTTAACGAACCAGGAGAACACTGAAGCTTTCTTT CASSLTNQENTEAFF
. . TRBJ2-5 TRBV2 TGTGCCAGCAGCCAACAAGAGACCCAGTACTTC CASSQQETQYF
. . TRBJ2-1 TRBV6-6 TGTGCCAGCAGACCTTCCGGGACTTTGAATGAGCAGTTCTTC CASRPSGTLNEQFF
once TRBD2 TRBJ2-3 TRBV27 TGTGCCAGCAGTTCCCTAGCTGGCGGGGGATCCACAGATACGCAGTATTTT CASSSLAGGGSTDTQYF
. . TRBJ1-1 TRBV29-1 TGCAGCGTAACAGGGTCGGGTGAAGCTTTCTTT CSVTGSGEAFF
. . TRBJ1-1 TRBV6-1 TGTGCCAGCAGTGAACGGGGGGCGGGAAGAGGTTTAGCTTTCTTT CASSERGAGRGLAFF
. . TRBJ2-6 TRBV19 TGTGCCAGTAGTACCAGGACAGACTTCTCTGGGGCCAACGTCCTGACTTTC CASSTRTDFSGANVLTF
. . TRBJ1-5 TRBV9 TGTGCCAGCAGCGTAGAGGGGTATCAGCCCCAGCATTTT CASSVEGYQPQHF
. TRBD2 TRBJ2-1 TRBV9 TGTGCCAGCAGCACGGGACTAGCGGTCAATGAGCAGTTCTTC CASSTGLAVNEQFF
. . TRBJ2-7 TRBV18 TGTGCCAGCTCACCCGCCGGGGGAAAAGGGTACGAGCAGTACTTC CASSPAGGKGYEQYF
once . TRBJ1-2 TRBV7-8 TGTGCCAGCAGCTTCGGTGGAGGCTATGGCTACACCTTC CASSFGGGYGYTF
. TRBD1 TRBJ2-2 TRBV2 TGTGCCAGAAAGGGACAGGGTAACACCGGGGAGCTGTTTTTT CARKGQGNTGELFF